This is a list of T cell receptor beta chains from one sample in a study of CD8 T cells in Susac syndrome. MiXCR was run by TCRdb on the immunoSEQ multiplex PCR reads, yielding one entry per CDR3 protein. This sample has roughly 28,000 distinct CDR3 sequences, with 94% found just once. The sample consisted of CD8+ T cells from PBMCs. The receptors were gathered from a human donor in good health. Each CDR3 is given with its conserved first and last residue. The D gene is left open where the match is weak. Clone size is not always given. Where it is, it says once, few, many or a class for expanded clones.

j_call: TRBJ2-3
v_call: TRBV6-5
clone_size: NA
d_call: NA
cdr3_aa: CASIGGINTDTQYF
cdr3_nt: TGTGCCAGCATTGGCGGAATAAACACAGATACGCAGTATTTT

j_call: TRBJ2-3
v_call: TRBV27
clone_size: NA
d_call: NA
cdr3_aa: CASSVRQARDTQYF
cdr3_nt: TGTGCCAGCAGTGTCAGACAGGCCCGAGATACGCAGTATTTT

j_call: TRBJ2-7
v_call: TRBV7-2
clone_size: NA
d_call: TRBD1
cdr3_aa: CASSSTGGPYEQYF
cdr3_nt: TGTGCCAGCAGCTCTACAGGGGGCCCGTACGAGCAGTACTTC

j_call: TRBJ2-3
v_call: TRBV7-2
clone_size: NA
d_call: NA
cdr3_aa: CASSLEQSTDTQYF
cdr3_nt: TGTGCCAGCAGCTTAGAACAGAGCACAGATACGCAGTATTTT

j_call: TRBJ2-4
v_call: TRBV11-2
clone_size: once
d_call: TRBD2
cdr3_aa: CASSPGAGAGGNIQYF
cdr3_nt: TGTGCCAGCAGCCCGGGGGCAGGAGCGGGGGGAAACATTCAGTACTTC

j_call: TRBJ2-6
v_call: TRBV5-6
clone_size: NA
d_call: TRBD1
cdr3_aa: CASRGGQGTGANVLTF
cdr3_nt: TGTGCCAGCAGGGGTGGACAGGGAACCGGGGCCAACGTCCTGACTTTC

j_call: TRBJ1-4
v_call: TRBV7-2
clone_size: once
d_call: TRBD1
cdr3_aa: CASSLGQGISEKLFF
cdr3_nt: TGTGCCAGCAGCCTCGGACAGGGAATAAGTGAAAAACTGTTTTTT

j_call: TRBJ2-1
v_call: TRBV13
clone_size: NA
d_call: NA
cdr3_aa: CASSPLLVNEQFF
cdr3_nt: TGTGCCAGCAGCCCCCTACTAGTGAATGAGCAGTTCTTC

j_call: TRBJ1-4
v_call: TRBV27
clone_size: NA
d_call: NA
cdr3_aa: CASSYRHLEKLFF
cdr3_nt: TGTGCCAGCAGTTATCGACATTTAGAAAAACTGTTTTTT

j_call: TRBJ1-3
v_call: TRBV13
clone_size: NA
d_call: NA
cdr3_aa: CASSEGGDSGNTIYF
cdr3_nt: TGTGCCAGCAGTGAAGGAGGGGATTCCGGAAACACCATATATTTT

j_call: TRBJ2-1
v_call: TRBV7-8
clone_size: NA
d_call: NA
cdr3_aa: CASSSLSDVAYNEQFF
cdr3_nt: TGTGCCAGCAGCTCCCTTTCTGACGTTGCCTACAATGAGCAGTTCTTC

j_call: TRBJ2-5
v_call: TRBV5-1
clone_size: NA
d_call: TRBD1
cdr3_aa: CASTKDRAGETQYF
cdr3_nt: TGCGCCAGCACAAAGGACAGGGCAGGCGAGACCCAGTACTTC

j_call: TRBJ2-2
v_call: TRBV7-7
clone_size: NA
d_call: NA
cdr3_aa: CASSTGTGELFF
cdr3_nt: TGTGCTAGCAGCACCGGAACCGGGGAGCTGTTTTTT

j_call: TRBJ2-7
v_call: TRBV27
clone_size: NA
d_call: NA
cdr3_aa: CASSFGGYEQYF
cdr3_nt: TGTGCCAGCAGTTTCGGTGGCTACGAGCAGTACTTC

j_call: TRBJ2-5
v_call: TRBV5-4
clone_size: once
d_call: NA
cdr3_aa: CASSLRSYQETQYF
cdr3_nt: TGTGCCAGCAGCTTGAGGTCCTACCAAGAGACCCAGTACTTC

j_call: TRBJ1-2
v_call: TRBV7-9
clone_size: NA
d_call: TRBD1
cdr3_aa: CASSPDRGHGYTF
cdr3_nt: TGTGCCAGCAGCCCCGACAGGGGGCATGGCTACACCTTC

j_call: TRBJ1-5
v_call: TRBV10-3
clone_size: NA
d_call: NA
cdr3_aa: CATYDGASNQPQHF
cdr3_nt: TGTGCCACCTATGACGGGGCGAGCAATCAGCCCCAGCATTTT

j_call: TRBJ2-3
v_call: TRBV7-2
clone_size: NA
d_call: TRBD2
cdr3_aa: CASSLYSYGGGASTDTQYF
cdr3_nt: TGTGCCAGCAGCTTATATTCCTACGGCGGGGGGGCTTCCACAGATACGCAGTATTTT

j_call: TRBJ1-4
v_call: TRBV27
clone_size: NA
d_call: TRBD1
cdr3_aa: CASRMRDRVNEKLFF
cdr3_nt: TGTGCCAGCAGAATGCGGGACAGGGTGAATGAAAAACTGTTTTTT

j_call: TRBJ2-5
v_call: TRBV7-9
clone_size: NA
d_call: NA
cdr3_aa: CASSDLDGEETQYF
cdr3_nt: TGTGCCAGCAGCGACTTGGACGGTGAAGAGACCCAGTACTTC

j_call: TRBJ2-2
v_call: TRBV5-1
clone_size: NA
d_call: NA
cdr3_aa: CASSLDPYTGELFF
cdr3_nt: TGCGCCAGCAGCTTGGATCCGTACACCGGGGAGCTGTTTTTT

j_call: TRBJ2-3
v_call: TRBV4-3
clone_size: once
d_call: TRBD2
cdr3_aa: CASSLTGSGGRGDTQYF
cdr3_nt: TGCGCCAGCAGCCTCACCGGATCGGGGGGGCGGGGAGATACGCAGTATTTT

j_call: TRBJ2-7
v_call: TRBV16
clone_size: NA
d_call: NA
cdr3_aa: CASSLGTLNEQYF
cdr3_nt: TGTGCCAGCAGCCTTGGGACCCTCAACGAGCAGTACTTC

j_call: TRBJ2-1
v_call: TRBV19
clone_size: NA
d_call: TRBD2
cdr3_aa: CASSPGTSIDNEQFF
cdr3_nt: TGTGCCAGTAGCCCCGGGACTAGCATAGACAATGAGCAGTTCTTC

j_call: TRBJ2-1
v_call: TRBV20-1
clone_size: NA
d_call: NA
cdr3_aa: CSALTGNEQFF
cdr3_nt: TGCAGTGCACTCACAGGGAATGAGCAGTTCTTC

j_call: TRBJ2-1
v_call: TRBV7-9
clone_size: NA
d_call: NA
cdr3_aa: CASSLVQDQYNEQFF
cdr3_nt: TGTGCCAGCAGCTTAGTCCAGGACCAATACAATGAGCAGTTCTTC

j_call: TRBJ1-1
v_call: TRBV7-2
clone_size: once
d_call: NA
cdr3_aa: CASSGTGTAYTEAFF
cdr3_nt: TGTGCCAGCAGCGGTACCGGGACGGCATACACTGAAGCTTTCTTT

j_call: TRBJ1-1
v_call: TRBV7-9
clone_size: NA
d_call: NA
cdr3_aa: CASSLVRGRPAEAFF
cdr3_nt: TGTGCCAGCAGCTTAGTGCGGGGACGTCCCGCTGAAGCTTTCTTT

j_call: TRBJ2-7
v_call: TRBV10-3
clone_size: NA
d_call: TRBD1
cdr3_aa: CAISGTGGHSYEQYF
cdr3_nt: TGTGCCATCAGCGGGACAGGGGGCCACTCCTACGAGCAGTACTTC

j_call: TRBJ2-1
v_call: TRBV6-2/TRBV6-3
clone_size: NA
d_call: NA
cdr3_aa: CASSYGQFSYNEQFF
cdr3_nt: TGTGCCAGCAGTTATGGACAGTTTTCCTACAATGAGCAGTTCTTC

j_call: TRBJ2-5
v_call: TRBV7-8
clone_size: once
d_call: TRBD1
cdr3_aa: CASSPIQGETQYF
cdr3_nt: TGTGCCAGCAGTCCAATACAGGGGGAGACCCAGTACTTC

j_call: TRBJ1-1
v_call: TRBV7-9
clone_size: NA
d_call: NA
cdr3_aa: CASSFGDTEAFF
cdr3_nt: TGTGCCAGCAGTTTTGGTGACACTGAAGCTTTCTTT

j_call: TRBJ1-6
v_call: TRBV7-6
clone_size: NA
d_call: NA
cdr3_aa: CASSSSGDSYNSPLHF
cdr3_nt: TGTGCCAGCAGCTCTTCGGGAGACTCCTATAATTCACCCCTCCACTTT

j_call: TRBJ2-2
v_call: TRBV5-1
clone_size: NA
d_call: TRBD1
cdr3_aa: CASYRQGTLPELFF
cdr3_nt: TGCGCCAGCTATAGACAGGGGACGCTTCCGGAGCTGTTTTTT

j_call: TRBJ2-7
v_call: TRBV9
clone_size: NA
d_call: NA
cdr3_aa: CASSVGGYSEQYF
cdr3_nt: TGTGCCAGCAGCGTAGGGGGGTATTCCGAGCAGTACTTC

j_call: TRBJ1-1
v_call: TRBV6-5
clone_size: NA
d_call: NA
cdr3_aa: CASSLFLGGDTEAFF
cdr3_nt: TGTGCCAGCAGTCTATTCTTAGGGGGGGACACTGAAGCTTTCTTT

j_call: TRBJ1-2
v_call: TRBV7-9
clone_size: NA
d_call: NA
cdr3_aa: CASSLSAGANYGYTF
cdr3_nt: TGTGCCAGCAGCTTAAGCGCCGGGGCTAACTATGGCTACACCTTC

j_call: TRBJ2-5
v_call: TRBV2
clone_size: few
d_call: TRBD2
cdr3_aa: CASPGTSRQQETQYF
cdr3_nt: TGTGCCAGTCCCGGGACTAGCAGACAACAAGAGACCCAGTACTTC

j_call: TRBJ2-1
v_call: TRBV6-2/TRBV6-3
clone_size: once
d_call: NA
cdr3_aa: CASSYIVTGLIYNEQFF
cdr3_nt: TGTGCCAGCAGTTACATCGTGACCGGACTAATTTACAATGAGCAGTTCTTC

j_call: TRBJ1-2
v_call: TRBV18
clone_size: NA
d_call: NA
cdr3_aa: CASSPPEGQGYTF
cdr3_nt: TGTGCCAGCTCACCACCCGAAGGACAAGGCTACACCTTC

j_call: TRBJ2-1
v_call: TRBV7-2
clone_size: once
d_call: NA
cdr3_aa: CASSSYGGRQFF
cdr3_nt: TGTGCCAGCAGCTCGTACGGGGGACGACAGTTCTTC

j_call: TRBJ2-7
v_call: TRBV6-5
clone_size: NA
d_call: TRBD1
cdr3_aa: CASSYSGQGNYEQYF
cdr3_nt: TGTGCCAGCAGTTACTCAGGACAGGGCAACTACGAGCAGTACTTC

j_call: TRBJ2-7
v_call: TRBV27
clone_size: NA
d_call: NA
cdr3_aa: CASSLSGGAYYRSYEQYF
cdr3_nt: TGTGCCAGCAGTTTATCGGGGGGGGCGTATTATAGATCCTACGAGCAGTACTTC

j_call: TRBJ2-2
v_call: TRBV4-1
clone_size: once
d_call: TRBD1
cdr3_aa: CASSLLTGGANTGELFF
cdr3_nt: TGCGCCAGCAGCCTCCTGACAGGGGGAGCGAACACCGGGGAGCTGTTTTTT

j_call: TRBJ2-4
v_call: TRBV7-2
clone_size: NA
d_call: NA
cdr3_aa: CASSEPPRRAKNIQYF
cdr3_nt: TGTGCCAGCAGCGAACCTCCTAGGAGGGCCAAAAACATTCAGTACTTC

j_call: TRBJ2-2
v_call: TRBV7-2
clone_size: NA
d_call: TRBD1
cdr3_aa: CTSSADRPPTGELFF
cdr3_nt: TGTACCAGCAGCGCGGACAGGCCCCCTACAGGGGAGCTGTTTTTT

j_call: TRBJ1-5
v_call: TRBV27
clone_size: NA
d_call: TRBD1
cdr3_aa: CASSSTGGGLQPQHF
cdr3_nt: TGTGCCAGCAGTTCGACAGGGGGGGGACTACAGCCCCAGCATTTT

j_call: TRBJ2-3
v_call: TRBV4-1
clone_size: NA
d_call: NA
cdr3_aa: CASSQDSREAADTQYF
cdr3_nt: TGCGCCAGCAGCCAAGATTCTCGAGAGGCTGCAGATACGCAGTATTTT

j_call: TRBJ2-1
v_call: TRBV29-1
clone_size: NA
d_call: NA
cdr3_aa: CSVHPLVYNEQFF
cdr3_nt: TGCAGCGTCCACCCTCTGGTGTACAATGAGCAGTTCTTC

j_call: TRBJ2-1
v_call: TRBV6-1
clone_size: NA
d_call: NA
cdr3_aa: CASRAGSYNEQFF
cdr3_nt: TGTGCCAGCAGGGCAGGATCCTACAATGAGCAGTTCTTC

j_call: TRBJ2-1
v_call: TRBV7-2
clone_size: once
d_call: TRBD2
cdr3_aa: CASSRPRSGVYNEQFF
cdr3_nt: TGTGCCAGCAGCCGGCCGAGGAGCGGGGTATACAATGAGCAGTTCTTC

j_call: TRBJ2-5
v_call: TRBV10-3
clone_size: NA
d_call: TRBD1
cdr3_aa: CAISVRRGPLETQYF
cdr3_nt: TGTGCCATCAGTGTTCGCAGGGGGCCTTTAGAGACCCAGTACTTC

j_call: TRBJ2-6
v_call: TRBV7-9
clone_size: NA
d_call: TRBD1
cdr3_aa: CASSRAGGMISGANVLTF
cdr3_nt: TGTGCCAGCAGCCGAGCAGGGGGCATGATTTCTGGGGCCAACGTCCTGACTTTC

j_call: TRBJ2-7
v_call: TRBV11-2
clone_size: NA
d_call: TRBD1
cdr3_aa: CASSSWTGGLYEQYF
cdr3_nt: TGTGCCAGCAGCTCTTGGACAGGGGGACTCTACGAGCAGTACTTC

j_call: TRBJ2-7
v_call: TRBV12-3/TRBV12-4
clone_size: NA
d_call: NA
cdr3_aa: CASSPTQGYEQYF
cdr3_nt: TGTGCCAGCAGCCCTACCCAGGGGTACGAGCAGTACTTC